This TCR beta chain was identified in a study of shared clonotypes between healthy human individuals. The study's findings and limits: Depth was large, yet rarefaction showed that sorted-subset sequencing was incomplete.

The DNA input per sorted-subset replicate PCR was 200 ng, corresponding to some 33,000 T cell genomes. Sequencing was performed with immunoSEQ multiplex PCR; in TCRdb, only in-frame clones are kept and a portion is missing. The sample lists a few million clones; approximately 92% were seen once. To note about this clone: What it binds is not known.

The CDR3 spans 14 residues. Looked up from germline, CDR1 is LGHNA and CDR2 is YSLEER. Trimming took off 0 bases at V and 4 bases at J, with 7 bases between the two ends. Sequenced input: naive CD4+ T cells sorted from blood. Subset given: CD45RA+ positively selected. The chain recombines TRBV4-3 with TRBJ1-3; tentatively, D is TRBD1 (6 bases). The receptor comes from a man between 18 and 29 years old in good health. Written as DNA, the CDR3 is TGCGCCAGCAGCCAAGAGCAGGGGGGAAACACCATATATTTT. It yields the protein CASSQEQGGNTIYF.